Reported below is one T cell receptor (beta chain). The sample originates from a study of cytomegalovirus exposure and HLA in healthy donors. The primer mix had 60 Vbeta and 13 Jbeta primers. The repertoire was sequenced with immunoSEQ multiplex PCR; TCRdb's copy has only in-frame clones and lacks some. The sample comprises about 99,000 clones, more than 75% of which are singletons, and 10% rests with the top ten. Trimming shortened V by 3 bases and J by 2 bases, and 17 bases separated the two germline ends. This CDR3 comprises 16 residues. In germline, CDR1 is KGHSH, CDR2 LQKENI. V usage is TRBV18 and J usage is TRBJ2-7; tentative D call: TRBD1 (6 bases). Sequencing was carried out using PBMCs. This clonotype was sampled from a woman aged 18-29 years in good health and CMV-seropositive. CDR3 bases: TGTGCCAGCTCACCGATAAACAGGGTCACAACCTACGAGCAGTACTTC. Amino acids: CASSPINRVTTYEQYF. Full variable domain (outside the CDR3, taken from reference TRBV18 and TRBJ2-7): NAGVMQNPRHLVRRRGQEARLRCSPMKGHSHVYWYRQLPEEGLKFMVYLQKENIIDESGMPKERFSAEFPKEGPSILRIQQVVRGDSAAYFCASSPINRVTTYEQYFGPGTRLTVT.